These 11 T cell receptor beta chains were all obtained from the same sample, sequenced in a study of patients and donors after allogeneic stem cell transplantation. From the RT-PCR reads, TCRdb called clonotypes with MiXCR, one entry per CDR3 protein. The data contain about a million distinct CDR3 sequences, approximately 18% of them singletons. The sequencing input was blood, either unsorted or a sorted T cell fraction (not recorded which). These receptors were taken from a human donor who was either an allogeneic HSCT recipient or a stem cell or donor lymphocyte infusion donor (not recorded which). It is not recorded whose cells these are; they may come from a transplant donor.

This clonotype was observed a handful of times. The rearrangement links TRBV20-1 to TRBJ2-2; 9 bases line up with TRBD2. The CDR3 consists of 16 residues. Germline V gene sequence: CDR1 DFQATT, CDR2 SNEGSKA (reference sequence). V lost 3 bases, J lost 3 bases, and 8 bases stayed unmatched. In DNA form, the CDR3 reads TGCAGTGCTAGGGGAATAGCGGGGGAGGACACCGGGGAGCTGTTTTTT. Its translation: CSARGIAGEDTGELFF.

This clonotype was counted a few times. This chain links TRBV6-5 with TRBJ2-3; D possibly uses TRBD1 or TRBD2 (5 bases each). This CDR3 comprises 17 residues. Germline CDR1 MNHEY, CDR2 SVGAGI. Trimming removed 0 bases from V and 2 bases from J, with 15 bases in between. DNA of the CDR3: TGTGCCAGCAGTTACTCAAAAGGGACGAAACACACAGATACGCAGTATTTT. This gives the protein CASSYSKGTKHTDTQYF.

This clonotype was observed a few times. The CDR3 reads CATGYRGTGGDYGYTF. In nucleotides, the CDR3 is TGTGCCACCGGCTACCGAGGGACAGGGGGCGACTATGGCTACACCTTC. The V call is TRBV24-1, the J call TRBJ1-2; TRBD1 matches at 12 bases. The length of the CDR3 is 16 residues. The ends lost 9 bases at V and 3 bases at J; junction bases unmatched: 10. Germline-derived CDR1 and CDR2 are KGHDR and SFDVKD.

The chain carries TRBV5-1 and TRBJ1-5; 7 bases are shared with TRBD1. After removal of 4 bases from V and 7 bases from J, the junction contained 14 bases not matched to a gene. The CDR3 is 16 residues long. CDR1 and CDR2 from the germline V gene are SGHRS and YFSETQ. The CDR3, as DNA: TGCGCCAGCAGCACGGGGACAGCCGACTCTGGGCAGCCCCAGCATTTT. The encoded protein is CASSTGTADSGQPQHF. Full variable domain (outside the CDR3, taken from reference TRBV5-1 and TRBJ1-5): KAGVTQTPRYLIKTRGQQVTLSCSPISGHRSVSWYQQTPGQGLQFLFEYFSETQRNKGNFPGRFSGRQFSNSRSEMNVSTLELGDSALYLCASSTGTADSGQPQHFGDGTRLSIL.

This clonotype was seen more than once but under ten times. The chain couples TRBV12-3 or TRBV12-4 to TRBJ1-2; D is unclear. CDR3 length: 16 residues. With 5 bases removed from V and 8 bases from J, the gap between germline ends came to 24 bases. CDR3 DNA: TGTGCCAGCAGTCCCGAAACCAGGATAAGTTGGGGAGGCTACACCTTC. Its protein product is CASSPETRISWGGYTF.

This clonotype came up a few times. This chain links TRBV2 with TRBJ1-2, with D unclear. CDR3 length equals 11 residues. Trimming took 8 bases from V and 6 from J, leaving 10 bases between them. CDR1 and CDR2 from the germline V gene are SNHLY and FYNNEI. CDR3 sequence: CASYIAHGYTF. The CDR3 DNA reads TGTGCCAGCTATATCGCACATGGCTACACCTTC. Full variable domain (missing parts from reference TRBV2 and TRBJ1-2): EPEVTQTPSHQVTQMGQEVILRCVPISNHLYFYWYRQILGQKVEFLVSFYNNEISEKSEIFDDQFSVERPDGSNFTLKIRSTKLEDSAMYFCASYIAHGYTFGSGTRLTVV.

This rearrangement joins TRBV20-1 to TRBJ2-1; no firm D call. Per germline, CDR1 DFQATT and CDR2 SNEGSKA (reference sequence). The CDR3 sequence is 11 residues long. With 0 bases removed from V and 3 bases from J, the gap between germline ends came to 0 bases. CDR3 sequence reads: CSARDYNEQFF. The CDR3 region has the DNA TGCAGTGCTAGAGACTACAATGAGCAGTTCTTC.

This clonotype was picked up a small number of times. This chain joins TRBV4-1 and TRBJ2-1; possible D gene TRBD2, 5 bases. Germline V lookup: CDR1 MGHRA, CDR2 YSYEKL. V lost 0 bases, J lost 9 bases, and 12 bases lay in between. The CDR3 covers 14 residues. CDR3 in DNA: TGCGCCAGCAGCCAAGAAGCGGAAAGGACTGAGCAGTTCTTC. Encoded protein: CASSQEAERTEQFF.

In this sample, this clonotype turned up a few times. V is TRBV7-9 and J is TRBJ1-3, with TRBD1 as a possible D gene (5 bases). Trimming took 9 bases from V and 0 from J, leaving 12 bases between them. This CDR3 comprises 14 residues. Per germline, CDR1 SEHNR and CDR2 FQNEAQ (reference sequence). CDR3: CASLTDSSGNTIYF. In DNA, the CDR3 is TGTGCCAGTCTAACAGACAGCTCTGGAAACACCATATATTTT.

At least ten counts were recorded for this clonotype. The chain combines TRBV12-3 or TRBV12-4 with TRBJ1-1, with D unresolved. The CDR3 contains 14 residues. Trimming removed 3 bases at V and 1 base at J, with 9 bases between. This chain's CDR3 is CASSFRDQNTEAFF. Here the CDR3 DNA reads TGTGCCAGCAGTTTTCGTGACCAGAACACTGAAGCTTTCTTT.

The chain combines TRBV11-2 with TRBJ2-7, with D tentatively TRBD1 (5 bases). Germline lookup yields CDR1 SGHAT and CDR2 FQNNGV. The length of the CDR3 is 14 residues. The V end was cut by 4 bases, the J end by 3 bases, with 13 bases between. This chain's CDR3 is CASSSVRRVYEQYF. Here the CDR3 DNA reads TGTGCCAGCAGCTCCGTTCGCAGGGTCTACGAGCAGTACTTC.